The 17 T cell receptor beta chains presented below share a single source sample, sequenced in a study of shared clonotypes between healthy human individuals. Assay used: immunoSEQ multiplex PCR; TCRdb lists only in-frame clones, some missing. There are more than 400,000 clones in the sample; 95% to 97% occur only once, and 0.064% lies in the top ten. The material sequenced was naive CD4+ T cells sorted from blood. Described subset: CD45RA+ positively selected. These receptors all come from a woman aged 25 to 39 in good health.

The J gene is TRBJ2-1, the V gene TRBV4-1; tentatively, D is TRBD1 or TRBD2 (5 bases each). V was pared by 0 bases and J by 0 bases, with 12 bases between. The germline V gene has CDR1 MGHRA and CDR2 YSYEKL. The CDR3 totals 17 residues. In DNA, the CDR3 is TGCGCCAGCAGCCAAGAGGGACGGAAGAACTCCTACAATGAGCAGTTCTTC. Its translation is CASSQEGRKNSYNEQFF.

In its sample, this clone was seen once. Other DNA sequences in the same sample also yield this CDR3. The chain uses TRBV28 and TRBJ2-6, with D maybe TRBD1 (6 bases). The CDR3 is made up of 15 amino acids. Germline V gene sequence: CDR1 MDHEN, CDR2 SYDVKM. V was shortened by 6 bases and J by 1 base, with 10 bases between the two germline ends. In DNA form, the CDR3 reads TGTGCCAGCAGCTCTACAGGGTCTGGGGCCAACGTCCTGACTTTC. Translating it yields CASSSTGSGANVLTF.

J is TRBJ2-7 and V is TRBV5-1, with 10 nucleotides matching TRBD2. Per the germline V gene, CDR1 is SGHRS and CDR2 is YFSETQ. Trimming cost V 4 bases and J 0 bases; bases outside gene matches: 7. The CDR3 is 16 residues long. The CDR3 is CASSPGTSESSYEQYF. CDR3 nucleotides: TGCGCCAGCAGCCCCGGGACTAGCGAAAGCTCCTACGAGCAGTACTTC.

This clone was detected once. The V and J genes are TRBV4-1 and TRBJ2-7, with TRBD1 identical over 12 bases. CDR3 size: 16 residues. Germline CDR1 reads MGHRA; CDR2 reads YSYEKL. V was clipped by 3 bases and J by 3 bases; unmatched bases: 6. CDR3: CASSHTGTGGIYEQYF. For the CDR3, the DNA is TGCGCCAGCAGCCACACCGGGACAGGGGGCATCTACGAGCAGTACTTC.

CDR3 coding DNA: TGTGCCAGTAGTATAGAGGGGGGGCTGAGGCAGCCCCAGCATTTT. Protein product: CASSIEGGLRQPQHF. The chain joins TRBV19 to TRBJ1-5; D is perhaps TRBD1 (6 bases). CDR3 size: 15 residues. V lost 0 bases, J lost 7 bases, and 13 bases lay in between. Germline-derived CDR1 and CDR2 are LNHDA and SQIVND (reference sequence).

This chain connects TRBV6-1 to TRBJ1-1; the D gene is possibly TRBD1 (5 bases). Germline V gene sequence: CDR1 MNHNS, CDR2 SASEGT. V gave up 2 bases and J gave up 1 base, with 14 bases separating them. The CDR3 contains 16 residues. The chain's CDR3 is CASSEWGISGNTEAFF. In DNA form, the CDR3 reads TGTGCCAGCAGTGAATGGGGGATCTCGGGGAACACTGAAGCTTTCTTT.

This clone showed up just a few times. This sample includes further DNA sequences coding for the same CDR3. The V gene is TRBV11-2, the J gene TRBJ1-1; D not resolved. The germline V and J ends were trimmed by 1 base and 1 base, with 4 bases remaining between them. Germline V gene sequence: CDR1 SGHAT, CDR2 FQNNGV. The CDR3 runs 13 residues. The CDR3 region has the DNA TGTGCCAGCAGCTTAGGCGGGAACACTGAAGCTTTCTTT. It specifies CASSLGGNTEAFF.

This clone was seen only once. The J gene is TRBJ2-5, the V gene TRBV20-1, with D perhaps matching TRBD2 (5 bases). Germline CDR1 and CDR2: DFQATT and SNEGSKA (reference sequence). The CDR3 sequence is 11 residues long. V lost 0 bases, J lost 11 bases, and 10 bases lay in between. CDR3 nucleotide sequence: TGCAGTGCTAGAGATCCCGGGAAACAGTACTTC. This sequence encodes CSARDPGKQYF.

The V and J genes are TRBV19 and TRBJ2-6; possible D gene TRBD2, 6 bases. The CDR3 totals 14 residues. The ends were cut back, 10 bases at V and 2 bases at J, with 12 bases in the middle. Germline lookup yields CDR1 LNHDA and CDR2 SQIVND (reference sequence). The CDR3 DNA is TGTGCCACCGCCTGGGGGGCTGGGGCCAACGTCCTGACTTTC. Translated, it gives CATAWGAGANVLTF.

This clone was found once. This same CDR3 is encoded by further DNA sequences in the sample. The chain is built from TRBV28 and TRBJ1-1; D remains ambiguous. V lost 2 bases and J lost 4, with 5 bases in between. Germline-derived CDR1 and CDR2 are MDHEN and SYDVKM. The CDR3 has 12 amino acids. CDR3 protein: CASSLAGTEAFF. DNA for the CDR3: TGTGCCAGCAGTTTAGCCGGCACTGAAGCTTTCTTT.

The chain has TRBV18 and TRBJ2-2; no firm D call. The germline V gene encodes CDR1 KGHSH and CDR2 LQKENI. This CDR3 contains 16 residues. Trimming removed 3 bases from V and 2 bases from J, with 13 bases in between. The CDR3 loop reads CASSPYKGGNTGELFF. The CDR3 bases are TGTGCCAGCTCACCTTACAAGGGCGGAAACACCGGGGAGCTGTTTTTT.

The table lists this clone with a count of one. The rearrangement uses TRBV4-1 and TRBJ2-1, with 7 bases fitting TRBD2. CDR3 length equals 15 residues. The germline gives CDR1 MGHRA, CDR2 YSYEKL. V trimming: 0 bases; J trimming: 8 bases; junction bases outside the gene matches: 7. This CDR3 is CASSQDSTSDYEQFF. The CDR3, as DNA: TGCGCCAGCAGCCAAGATTCTACTAGCGACTATGAGCAGTTCTTC.

V is TRBV6-5 and J is TRBJ2-2; D gene unclear. Germline V lookup: CDR1 MNHEY, CDR2 SVGAGI. The CDR3 covers 14 residues. V lost 6 bases and J 3 bases, leaving 11 bases between the germline ends. In DNA, the CDR3 is TGTGCCAGCAGCTTACTTGGCGACACCGGGGAGCTGTTTTTT. Translated: CASSLLGDTGELFF.

The genes are TRBV18 and TRBJ2-3, with D possibly TRBD1 on 5 matching bases. CDR3 length: 14 residues. V lost 3 bases, J lost 3 bases, and 10 bases lay in between. CDR1 KGHSH and CDR2 LQKENI come from the germline V gene. In nucleotides, the CDR3 is TGTGCCAGCTCACCGCGACAGTTTACAGATACGCAGTATTTT. Translated: CASSPRQFTDTQYF.

The genes are TRBV6-5 and TRBJ1-3; 10 bases map to TRBD1. Germline V gives CDR1 MNHEY, CDR2 SVGAGI. Losses at the gene ends were 6 bases for V and 0 bases for J; bases not matched to a gene: 2. The CDR3 runs 15 residues. The CDR3 DNA reads as TGTGCCAGCAGACGACAGGGGGCCTCTGGAAACACCATATATTTT. Translating gives CASRRQGASGNTIYF.

The J gene is TRBJ2-7, the V gene TRBV28, with 7 bases matching TRBD1. Losses at the gene ends were 5 bases for V and 0 bases for J; bases not matched to a gene: 4. CDR1 and CDR2 (germline): MDHEN, SYDVKM. This CDR3 is built from 14 residues. The chain's CDR3 is CASSTGASSYEQYF. In DNA, the CDR3 is TGTGCCAGCAGTACAGGGGCCAGCTCCTACGAGCAGTACTTC.

The CDR3 region has the DNA TGTGCCAGCAGCCCACGTCGGAGGGAAAAACTGTTTTTT. Protein: CASSPRRREKLFF. The chain recombines TRBV11-2 with TRBJ1-4; no reliable D call. CDR1 and CDR2 from the germline V gene are SGHAT and FQNNGV. The CDR3 runs to 13 residues. Between the trimmed V and J ends, which lost 5 bases and 8 bases, there was a span of 12 bases.